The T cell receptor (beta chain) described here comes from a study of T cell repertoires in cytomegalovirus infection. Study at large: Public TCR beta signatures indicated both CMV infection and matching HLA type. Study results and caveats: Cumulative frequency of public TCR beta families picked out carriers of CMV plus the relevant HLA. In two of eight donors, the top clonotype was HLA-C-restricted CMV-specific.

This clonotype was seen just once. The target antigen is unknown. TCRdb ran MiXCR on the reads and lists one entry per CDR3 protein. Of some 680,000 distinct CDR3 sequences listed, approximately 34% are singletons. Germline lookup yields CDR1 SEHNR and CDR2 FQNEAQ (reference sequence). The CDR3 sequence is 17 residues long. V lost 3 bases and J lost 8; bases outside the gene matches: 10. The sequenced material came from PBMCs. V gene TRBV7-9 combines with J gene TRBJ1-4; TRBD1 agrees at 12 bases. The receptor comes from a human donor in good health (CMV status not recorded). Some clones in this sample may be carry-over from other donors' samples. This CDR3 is CASSFRDRGQAGEKLFF. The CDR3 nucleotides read TGTGCCAGCAGCTTCCGGGACAGGGGGCAAGCGGGAGAAAAACTGTTTTTT.